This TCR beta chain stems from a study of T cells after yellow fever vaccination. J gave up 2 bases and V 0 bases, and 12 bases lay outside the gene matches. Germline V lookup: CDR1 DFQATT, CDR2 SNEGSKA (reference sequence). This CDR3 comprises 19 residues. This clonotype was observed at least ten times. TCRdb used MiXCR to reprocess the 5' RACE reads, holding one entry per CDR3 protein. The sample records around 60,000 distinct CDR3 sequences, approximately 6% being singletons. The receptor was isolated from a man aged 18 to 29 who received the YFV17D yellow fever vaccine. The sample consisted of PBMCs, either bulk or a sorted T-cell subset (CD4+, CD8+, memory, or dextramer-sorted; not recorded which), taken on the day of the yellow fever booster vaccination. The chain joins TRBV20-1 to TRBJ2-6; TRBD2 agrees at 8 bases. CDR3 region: CSARDGGGLPPPGANVLTF. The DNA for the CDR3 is TGCAGTGCTAGAGATGGCGGGGGGCTCCCCCCCCCTGGGGCCAACGTCCTGACTTTC.